Each of the 24 T cell receptor beta chains below was sequenced from the same sample in a study of response to subunit inactivated influenza vaccine. TCRdb used MiXCR to reprocess the RT-PCR reads, holding one entry per CDR3 protein. The top ten clones hold over 10% of a sample with some 160,000 distinct CDR3 sequences, approximately 11% of them seen once. This specimen consisted of non-naive T cells sorted from PBMCs, obtained roughly 47 days after vaccination. The receptors originated from a man in his forties or fifties who received an inactivated influenza vaccine.

Only a few counts were recorded for this clonotype. The chain is built from TRBV5-1 and TRBJ2-1; possible D gene TRBD2, 6 bases. The germline V gene encodes CDR1 SGHRS and CDR2 YFSETQ. V lost 3 bases and J lost 3, with 13 bases in between. This CDR3 comprises 15 residues. CDR3: CASSSDGGYYNEQFF. Written as DNA, the CDR3 is TGCGCCAGCAGCTCGGACGGGGGTTACTACAATGAGCAGTTCTTC. Filled out from reference TRBV5-1 and TRBJ2-1, the complete variable domain reads KAGVTQTPRYLIKTRGQQVTLSCSPISGHRSVSWYQQTPGQGLQFLFEYFSETQRNKGNFPGRFSGRQFSNSRSEMNVSTLELGDSALYLCASSSDGGYYNEQFFGPGTRLTVL.

This clonotype was seen only a few times. The V and J genes are TRBV21-1 and TRBJ1-5. TRBV21-1 is a recognized pseudogene. The CDR3 contains 16 residues. The CDR3 sequence: CASSQGWLRSNQPQHF. Written as DNA, the CDR3 is TGTGCCAGCAGCCAAGGTTGGTTGCGGAGCAATCAGCCCCAGCATTTT.

A note on this clonotype: Mismatch with germline at one junction end may stem from a read error. CDR3 in amino acids: CVSKLAGVTGELFF. CDR3 coding DNA: TGTGTCAGCAAACTAGCGGGAGTCACCGGGGAGCTGTTTTTT. The V call is TRBV6-1, the J call TRBJ2-2; 11 nucleotides line up with TRBD2. This CDR3 comprises 14 residues. The V gene's germline CDR1 is MNHNS and CDR2 SASEGT.

This chain connects TRBV7-2 to TRBJ2-5; 15 positions match TRBD2. There are 16 residues in the CDR3. V was pared by 1 base and J by 5 bases, with 2 bases of the junction left unmatched. CDR1 and CDR2 from the germline V gene are SGHTA and FQGNSA. The CDR3 is CASSLEGTSGGETQYF. The CDR3 DNA follows: TGTGCCAGCAGCTTAGAAGGGACTAGCGGGGGGGAGACCCAGTACTTC.

The CDR3 DNA is TGTGCCAGCACCGTGACAGGGAGGGTGAACACTGAAGCTTTCTTT. This codes for CASTVTGRVNTEAFF. The genes are TRBV7-2 and TRBJ1-1; TRBD1 agrees at 7 bases. Germline values: CDR1 SGHTA, CDR2 FQGNSA. This CDR3 region has 15 residues. The V gene end was trimmed by 7 bases and the J gene end by 0 bases; junction bases not matched to a gene: 8.

The rearrangement links TRBV29-1 to TRBJ2-5; D gene unclear. Germline loops: CDR1 SQVTM, CDR2 ANQGSEA. V lost 3 bases to trimming and J lost 5 bases, with 4 bases between them. This CDR3 has 10 residues. CDR3 amino acids: CSVEGETQYF. Here the CDR3 DNA reads TGCAGCGTTGAGGGGGAGACCCAGTACTTC.

This clonotype was counted a few times. The gene calls are TRBV10-3 and TRBJ2-2; D not certain. Germline V gene sequence: CDR1 ENHRY, CDR2 SYGVKD. The CDR3 contains 13 residues. The V gene lost 6 bases and the J gene lost 4 bases, with 9 bases spanning the gap. The CDR3 here is CAIRESITGELFF. The CDR3 nucleotides are TGTGCCATCAGGGAATCCATCACCGGGGAGCTGTTTTTT.

The chain carries TRBV2 and TRBJ2-7; 7 bases are a match to TRBD1. The germline CDR1 and CDR2 sequences are SNHLY and FYNNEI. The CDR3 loop spans 15 amino acids. Trimming at V came to 2 bases and at J to 1 base, leaving 5 bases not matched to a gene. This CDR3 reads CASSERGQRSYEQYF. The CDR3, as DNA: TGTGCCAGCAGTGAAAGGGGGCAAAGGTCCTACGAGCAGTACTTC.

V is TRBV5-1 and J is TRBJ2-2, with D hard to call. V was clipped by 1 base and J by 1 base, with 11 bases between them. The CDR3 consists of 16 residues. CDR1 SGHRS and CDR2 YFSETQ come from the germline V gene. CDR3 sequence reads: CASSLSPQRNTGELFF. CDR3 nucleotides: TGCGCCAGCAGCTTGTCCCCCCAGAGGAACACCGGGGAGCTGTTTTTT. Full variable domain (rest looked up from reference TRBV5-1 and TRBJ2-2): KAGVTQTPRYLIKTRGQQVTLSCSPISGHRSVSWYQQTPGQGLQFLFEYFSETQRNKGNFPGRFSGRQFSNSRSEMNVSTLELGDSALYLCASSLSPQRNTGELFFGEGSRLTVL.

DNA of the CDR3: TGTGCCAGCAGCACCACTAGCGGGAGGGCCCAGTTCTTC. This translates into CASSTTSGRAQFF. The chain links TRBV7-2 to TRBJ2-1, with 13 bases that match TRBD2. Per germline, CDR1 SGHTA and CDR2 FQGNSA. This CDR3 has 13 amino acids. The J segment lost 13 bases and the V segment lost 5 bases, leaving 5 bases of the junction unmatched.

This clonotype was seen a few times. The rearrangement uses TRBV7-6 and TRBJ2-3; perhaps D is TRBD1 or TRBD2 (5 bases each). The V end was cut by 3 bases, the J end by 4 bases, with 11 bases between. In germline, CDR1 is SGHVS, CDR2 FNYEAQ. The CDR3 totals 14 residues. The CDR3 DNA reads TGTGCCAGCAGCTTTCGAGGGGCCCCAGATACGCAGTATTTT. It translates to CASSFRGAPDTQYF.

This clonotype has just a few counts. This chain joins TRBV5-1 and TRBJ1-3; a possible D gene is TRBD1 (5 bases). V lost 2 bases, J lost 2 bases, and 11 bases lay in between. CDR1 and CDR2 (germline): SGHRS, YFSETQ. The CDR3 contains 15 residues. The CDR3 here is CASSLEPGPGNTIYF. For the CDR3, the DNA is TGCGCCAGCAGCTTAGAGCCGGGACCTGGAAACACCATATATTTT.

The chain uses TRBV5-5 and TRBJ1-5; D perhaps matches TRBD1 (5 bases). CDR1 is SGHKS, CDR2 YYEKEE, per germline (reference sequence). This CDR3 has 15 amino acids. Trimming left V 2 bases short and J 7 bases short, with 16 bases between. The chain's CDR3 is CASSLGARTGQPQHF. The CDR3 DNA is TGTGCCAGCAGCTTAGGGGCGAGAACGGGACAGCCCCAGCATTTT.

The chain is built from TRBV6-1 and TRBJ1-1; possibly TRBD1 for D (5 bases). The CDR3 is 16 amino acids. The germline V gene has CDR1 MNHNS and CDR2 SASEGT. Between the trimmed V and J ends, which lost 1 base and 2 bases, there was a span of 14 bases. The CDR3 bases are TGTGCCAGCAGTGAAGTATGGCAGGGCGTAAACACTGAAGCTTTCTTT. This codes for CASSEVWQGVNTEAFF.

About this clonotype itself: One junction end disagrees with the germline gene, perhaps due to a read error. This chain connects TRBV7-9 to TRBJ2-2, with D perhaps assigned TRBD1 or TRBD2 (5 bases each). In germline, CDR1 is SEHNR, CDR2 FQNEAQ (reference sequence). The CDR3 is 17 residues long. The CDR3 DNA is TGTGCCAGGAGCTCGGGGCGTGTCGGGGTACACACCGGGGAGCTGTTTTTT. This gives the protein CARSSGRVGVHTGELFF.

This clonotype appeared a few times. The J gene is TRBJ2-7, the V gene TRBV7-8, with TRBD1 matching over 11 bases. The CDR3 is made up of 14 amino acids. Trimming took 6 bases from V and 2 from J; bases not matched to a gene: 3. Germline lookup yields CDR1 SGHVS and CDR2 FQNEAQ. In DNA form, the CDR3 reads TGTGCCAGCAGACAGGGACAGGGGGCCTACGAGCAGTACTTC. It encodes CASRQGQGAYEQYF.

This clonotype was seen at least ten times. This chain connects TRBV12-3 or TRBV12-4 to TRBJ1-2, with D possibly TRBD1 on 5 matching bases. CDR3 size: 14 residues. Trimming cost V 5 bases and J 8 bases, with 18 bases left between them. The CDR3 protein is CASSPYGGERGYTF. DNA for the CDR3: TGTGCCAGCAGTCCCTACGGGGGAGAGAGAGGCTACACCTTC.

The V gene is TRBV27, the J gene TRBJ2-2; D not certain. CDR3 length equals 14 residues. V was pared by 11 bases and J by 4 bases, with 17 bases between. Per the germline V gene, CDR1 is MNHEY and CDR2 is SMNVEV (reference sequence). CDR3 protein: CACMRTRGTGELFF. The CDR3 DNA reads as TGTGCCTGCATGAGGACCCGAGGCACCGGGGAGCTGTTTTTT.

The gene calls are TRBV20-1 and TRBJ2-2; 10 bases align to TRBD2. The CDR3 is 18 amino acids. Germline-derived CDR1 and CDR2 are DFQATT and SNEGSKA (reference sequence). The V segment lost 0 bases and the J segment 4 bases; nucleotides outside the gene matches: 11. CDR3: CSARDEVAGGRITGELFF. Written as DNA, the CDR3 is TGCAGTGCTAGAGATGAAGTAGCGGGGGGTCGGATCACCGGGGAGCTGTTTTTT.

This clonotype was seen ten or more times. The rearrangement links TRBV27 to TRBJ2-1; 12 positions match TRBD2. V was clipped by 6 bases and J by 7 bases; unmatched bases: 10. Germline CDR1 is MNHEY and CDR2 is SMNVEV (reference sequence). This CDR3 is built from 16 residues. The CDR3 spells CASRDRLAGGRNEQFF. The CDR3 DNA sequence: TGTGCCAGCAGAGACCGGCTAGCGGGAGGGCGGAATGAGCAGTTCTTC.

J is TRBJ2-4 and V is TRBV6-4, with D possibly being TRBD1 or TRBD2 (5 bases each). Germline CDR1 is MRHNA and CDR2 is SNTAGT. V lost 1 base and J 1 base, leaving 11 bases between the germline ends. There are 16 residues in the CDR3. CDR3 sequence reads: CASSDYMGEAKNIQYF. The CDR3 coding sequence is TGTGCCAGCAGTGACTATATGGGGGAGGCCAAAAACATTCAGTACTTC.

The V call is TRBV12-3 or TRBV12-4, the J call TRBJ2-5; the D is unclear. The CDR3 is 11 residues long. V lost 2 bases, J lost 5 bases, and 3 bases lay in between. This chain's CDR3 is CASSLMETQYF. DNA of the CDR3: TGTGCCAGCAGTTTAATGGAGACCCAGTACTTC.

Many counts were recorded for this clonotype. The rearrangement links TRBV6-2 or TRBV6-3 to TRBJ2-2; either TRBD1 or TRBD2 may fit D (5 bases each). CDR1 is MNHEY, CDR2 SVGEGT, per germline. Deletions cut 5 bases from V and 3 bases from J, with 19 bases between. The CDR3 sequence is 17 residues long. CDR3 in DNA: TGTGCCAGCAGTGCCCGGTGGGGGATGTCGTACACCGGGGAGCTGTTTTTT. Translated: CASSARWGMSYTGELFF.

In this sample, this clonotype turned up a few times. The conserved phenylalanine or tryptophan is not found at the CDR3 terminus, so this likely reflects a read error. No DNA is shown, since the ends of the CDR3 on it are uncertain; the CDR3 is the one TCRdb lists. The chain carries TRBV6-2 or TRBV6-3 and TRBJ2-3; the D call of TRBD1 is as the table states it, not checked on the DNA. CDR1 MNHEY and CDR2 SVGEGT come from the germline V gene. The CDR3 extends over 11 residues, inclusive of both ends. CDR3 in amino acids: CASSYGLGQSI.